The 8 T cell receptor beta chains in this list originate from one sample, sequenced in a study of post-analysis software for immune sequencing data (dated by TCRdb to the mid-2010s). Overall study results and their limits: Patients showed significantly higher frequencies than controls for about 5 TRBV segments, among them TRBV5-6, TRBV5-1 and TRBV20-1.

The method behind the library was PCR. Sequenced on an Illumina HiSeq 2500. To reduce PCR and sequencing biases, unique molecular identifiers were incorporated into the TCR beta cDNA libraries. In TCRdb, the public reads were trimmed at Q25 with fastp and aligned with MiXCR, with productive beta chains retained. For every CDR3 protein sequence, its rows merge into one entry that carries the most common genes and DNA. The sample table holds approximately 660,000 distinct CDR3 sequences, of which approximately 60% were seen once. 11% of the sample is in the top ten clones. These TCRs' antigens remain unknown. Material: blood. The source is a girl aged 2 to 9 with multiple sclerosis.

The CDR3 DNA sequence: TGCAGTGCTAGTAGACAGGGACTCCCGGTGCAGTACTTC. It is translated as CSASRQGLPVQYF. The chain is built from TRBV20-1 and TRBJ2-7, with D perhaps TRBD1 (7 bases). The V end lost 3 bases, the J end lost 9 bases, and 18 bases lay between the germline ends. CDR3 size: 13 residues. Germline CDR1 reads DFQATT; CDR2 reads SNEGSKA (reference sequence).

This clonotype has a handful of counts. This chain uses TRBV7-9 with TRBJ1-2; weak D call: TRBD1 (6 bases). The germline gives CDR1 SEHNR, CDR2 FQNEAQ (reference sequence). V was pared by 2 bases and J by 3 bases, with 13 bases between. This CDR3 is 15 amino acids long. DNA of the CDR3: TGTGCCAGCAGCTTAATCGTTGCAGGGGACTATGGCTACACCTTC. It codes for CASSLIVAGDYGYTF.

V is TRBV12-3 or TRBV12-4 and J is TRBJ1-1; D possibly corresponds to TRBD1 (6 bases). The CDR3 consists of 12 residues. With 5 bases removed from V and 10 bases from J, the gap between germline ends came to 14 bases. CDR3 coding DNA: TGTGCCAGCAGTCCCTTCCTCAGGGGAGCTTTCTTT. The encoded protein is CASSPFLRGAFF.

The chain links TRBV10-3 to TRBJ2-1; tentatively, D is TRBD2 (6 bases). The CDR3 loop spans 15 amino acids. V lost 4 bases, J lost 5 bases, and 15 bases lay in between. The germline gives CDR1 ENHRY, CDR2 SYGVKD. The CDR3 is CAISVAAGSNNEQFF. The CDR3 nucleotides are TGTGCCATCAGTGTGGCGGCGGGGAGCAACAATGAGCAGTTCTTC.

The V call is TRBV6-2 or TRBV6-3, the J call TRBJ1-2, with a tentative D call TRBD1 (6 bases). The CDR3 has 14 amino acids. Trimming stripped 8 bases from V and 7 bases from J, with 20 bases between. CDR1 is MNHEY, CDR2 SVGEGT, per germline. DNA of the CDR3: TGTGCCAGCGGACCCGACGGCGCCAGGGGTGGCTACACCTTC. It is translated as CASGPDGARGGYTF.

J is TRBJ2-4 and V is TRBV25-1; D remains unclear. The J call may be faulty, since TRBJ2-7 better matches the DNA end. CDR1 MGHDK and CDR2 SYGVNS come from the germline V gene. There are 12 residues in the CDR3. The CDR3: CASSHAGNEQYF. The DNA for the CDR3 is TGTGCCAGCAGTCATGCTGGGAACGAGCAGTACTTC.

The chain joins TRBV29-1 to TRBJ2-5; the D gene is possibly TRBD2 (7 bases). Trimming took 6 bases from V and 0 from J, leaving 17 bases between them. The CDR3 has 15 amino acids. Germline lookup yields CDR1 SQVTM and CDR2 ANQGSEA. The DNA of the CDR3 is TGCAGCGTCAGGACTAGTGGGGGCTACCAAGAGACCCAGTACTTC. Translated: CSVRTSGGYQETQYF. The entire variable domain, with the rest obtained from reference TRBV29-1 and TRBJ2-5, is as follows: SAVISQKPSRDICQRGTSLTIQCQVDSQVTMMFWYRQQPGQSLTLIATANQGSEATYESGFVIDKFPISRPNLTFSTLTVSNMSPEDSSIYLCSVRTSGGYQETQYFGPGTRLLVL.

The genes are TRBV9 and TRBJ1-4, with D possibly being TRBD1 (6 bases). CDR3 length equals 15 residues. Germline CDR1 reads SGDLS; CDR2 reads YYNGEE. Trimming took 4 bases from V and 6 from J, leaving 16 bases between them. The CDR3 DNA reads TGTGCCAGCAGCCCCCGTCCGGGGGCGGATGAAAAACTGTTTTTT. Encoded protein: CASSPRPGADEKLFF.